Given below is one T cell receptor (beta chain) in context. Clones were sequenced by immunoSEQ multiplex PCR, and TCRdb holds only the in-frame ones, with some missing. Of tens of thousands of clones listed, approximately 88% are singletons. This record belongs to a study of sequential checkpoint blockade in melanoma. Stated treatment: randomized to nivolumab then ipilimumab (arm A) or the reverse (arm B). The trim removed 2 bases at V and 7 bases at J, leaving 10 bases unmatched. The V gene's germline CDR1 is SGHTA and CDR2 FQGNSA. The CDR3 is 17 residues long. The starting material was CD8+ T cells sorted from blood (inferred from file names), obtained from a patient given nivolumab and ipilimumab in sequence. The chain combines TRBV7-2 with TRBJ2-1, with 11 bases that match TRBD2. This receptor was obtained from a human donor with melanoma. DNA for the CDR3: TGTGCCAGCAGCTTACCCTTACTAGCGGGAGTGGGGAATGAGCAGTTCTTC. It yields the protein CASSLPLLAGVGNEQFF.